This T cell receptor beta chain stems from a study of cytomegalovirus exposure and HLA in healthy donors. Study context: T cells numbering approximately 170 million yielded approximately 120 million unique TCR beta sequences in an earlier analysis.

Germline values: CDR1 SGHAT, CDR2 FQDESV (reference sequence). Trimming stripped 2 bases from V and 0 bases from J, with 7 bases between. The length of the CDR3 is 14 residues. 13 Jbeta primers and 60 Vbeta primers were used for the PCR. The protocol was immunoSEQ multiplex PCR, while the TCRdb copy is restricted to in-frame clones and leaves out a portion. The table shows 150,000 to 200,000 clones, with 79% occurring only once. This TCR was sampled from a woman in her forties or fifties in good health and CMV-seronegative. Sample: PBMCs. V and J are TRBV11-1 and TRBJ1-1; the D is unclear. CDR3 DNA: TGTGCCAGCAGCTTAATCGGGGTGAACACTGAAGCTTTCTTT. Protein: CASSLIGVNTEAFF.